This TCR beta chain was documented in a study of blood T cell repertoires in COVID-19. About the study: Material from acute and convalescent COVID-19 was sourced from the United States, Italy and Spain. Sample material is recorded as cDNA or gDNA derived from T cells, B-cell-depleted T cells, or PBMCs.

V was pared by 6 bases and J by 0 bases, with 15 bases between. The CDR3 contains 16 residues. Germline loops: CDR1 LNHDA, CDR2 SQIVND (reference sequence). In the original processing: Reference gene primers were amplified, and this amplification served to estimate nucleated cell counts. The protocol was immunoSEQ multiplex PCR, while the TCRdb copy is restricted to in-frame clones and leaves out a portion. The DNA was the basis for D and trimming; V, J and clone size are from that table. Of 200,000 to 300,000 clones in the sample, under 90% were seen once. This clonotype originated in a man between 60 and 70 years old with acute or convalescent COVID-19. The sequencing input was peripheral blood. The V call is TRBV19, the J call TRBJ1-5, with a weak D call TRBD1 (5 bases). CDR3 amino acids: CASSRQGPYSNQPQHF. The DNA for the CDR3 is TGTGCCAGTAGCCGTCAGGGCCCGTATAGCAATCAGCCCCAGCATTTT.